This T cell receptor beta chain was profiled in a study of OX40 agonist ivuxolimab in advanced cancers. Here immunoSEQ multiplex PCR was the method, and the copy in TCRdb shows in-frame clones only, minus some. The sample holds over 60,000 clones; about 85% are singletons and the top ten take about 4.1%. This CDR3 spans 14 amino acids. CDR1 and CDR2 (germline): MGHRA, YSYEKL. The V gene lost 4 bases and the J gene lost 4 bases, with 14 bases spanning the gap. V is TRBV4-1 and J is TRBJ2-7, with D possibly matching TRBD2 (5 bases). This TCR came from an adult with an advanced solid tumor such as melanoma, head and neck, liver or kidney cancer. Source: CD4+ or CD8+ T cells sorted from blood, taken in a trial of the OX40 agonist ivuxolimab. CDR3 in DNA: TGCGCCAGCAGCCTCCCCGCCCGCGGGTACGAGCAGTACTTC. It translates to CASSLPARGYEQYF.